This TCR beta chain was documented in a study of blood T cells in healthy people across ages. Study context: Using template switching, researchers captured about one barcoded beta molecule for each two T cells.

Worth noting for this clonotype: As yet, its antigen is unknown.

Sample-barcoded 5' priming and a J-beta primer mix drove a second PCR of roughly 7 to 11 cycles. TCRdb re-called the 5' RACE reads through MiXCR, storing one row per CDR3 protein. This repertoire shows 750,000 to 850,000 distinct CDR3 sequences, around 25% found once; its top ten account for around 3.6%. Study observations and caveats: Older individuals had lower TCR beta diversity per million T cells (the decline was roughly linear). Correlation between TCR beta diversity and naive T cell percentage was strong.

These same data were also listed under a study on T cells of mothers and their children. This second study notes: Each donor was one of three healthy Caucasian mothers or one of their six children.

The source of this sequence is a boy younger than 18 in good health. Sequencing was carried out using blood.

The CDR3 DNA reads as TGTGCCAGCAGCTCCCTCGGGGGATCTAGCACAGATACGCAGTATTTT. Amino acid sequence: CASSSLGGSSTDTQYF. This rearrangement joins TRBV7-9 to TRBJ2-3; possibly TRBD2 for D (6 bases). Germline V gene sequence: CDR1 SEHNR, CDR2 FQNEAQ (reference sequence). The CDR3 length is 16 residues. V lost 4 bases and J 0 bases, leaving 14 bases between the germline ends.